A single sample gave rise to the 9 T cell receptor beta chains below, sequenced in a study of naive and memory T cell subsets. Treatment: skin biopsy from PPD injection site in Mantoux-positive individual. A UMI-containing oligonucleotide was joined by 3' ligation to the TCR cDNA template. Four PCR rounds used nested alpha and beta constant region primers plus the SP2 primer. TCRdb analysed the UMI-ligation and nested PCR reads with MiXCR anew, one entry per CDR3 protein. The sample shows more than 20,000 distinct CDR3 sequences, around 6% of them seen only once. The source material was skin, sampled from a tuberculin skin test site. These receptors were collected from an adult in good health.

This clonotype was counted many times. The rearrangement joins TRBV20-1 to TRBJ1-2; TRBD1 aligns across 8 bases. Germline V gene sequence: CDR1 DFQATT, CDR2 SNEGSKA (reference sequence). V gave up 6 bases and J gave up 6 bases; unmatched junction bases: 6. The CDR3 length is 12 residues. The CDR3 loop is CSAPDRVDGYTF. The DNA for the CDR3 is TGCAGTGCGCCGGACAGGGTTGATGGCTACACCTTC.

This clonotype occurred many times. This chain connects TRBV6-1 to TRBJ2-2; the match to TRBD1 covers 7 bases. J was trimmed by 0 bases and V by 9 bases; bases with no gene match: 7. The V gene's germline CDR1 is MNHNS and CDR2 SASEGT. The CDR3 contains 15 residues. CDR3 loop: CASTPGQPNTGELFF. The CDR3 DNA sequence: TGTGCCAGTACCCCGGGACAGCCGAACACCGGGGAGCTGTTTTTT.

The chain carries TRBV7-3 and TRBJ2-7; 8 nucleotides align to TRBD1. This CDR3 has 15 residues. The V gene end was trimmed by 1 base and the J gene end by 2 bases; junction bases not matched to a gene: 4. Germline-derived CDR1 and CDR2 are SGHTA and FQGTGA. Here the CDR3 reads CASSLIGTGPYEQYF. The CDR3 coding sequence is TGTGCCAGCAGCTTAATAGGGACAGGCCCCTACGAGCAGTACTTC.

This clonotype was seen repeatedly, ten times or more. The chain is built from TRBV6-5 and TRBJ2-7, with D uncertain. V was trimmed by 5 bases and J by 5 bases, leaving 10 bases between them. The CDR3 sequence is 12 residues long. Germline-derived CDR1 and CDR2 are MNHEY and SVGAGI. The CDR3 loop is CASSNPANEQYF. The CDR3 coding sequence is TGTGCCAGCAGTAACCCCGCCAACGAGCAGTACTTC.

On this clonotype: This may be a read error, as it is one base from a much larger clone. The J gene is TRBJ1-2, the V gene TRBV29-1; TRBD1 aligns across 7 bases. V shed 0 bases, J shed 4 bases, and the junction held 5 bases outside the gene matches. Looked up from germline, CDR1 is SQVTM and CDR2 is ANQGSEA. The CDR3 spans 14 residues. CDR3 loop: CSVEDDRAIYGYTF. The CDR3 DNA sequence: TGCAGCGTTGAAGATGACAGGGCGATCTATGGCTACACCTTC.

Notes on this clonotype: Since a much larger clone is just one base distant, this may be a read error. The chain uses TRBV4-3 and TRBJ2-5; D gene unclear. The CDR3 sequence is 14 residues long. V was pared by 5 bases and J by 5 bases, with 15 bases between. The germline V gene encodes CDR1 LGHNA and CDR2 YSLEER. The CDR3 protein is CASSSTERPETQYF. The CDR3 DNA reads as TGCGCCAGCAGCTCCACAGAAAGGCCGGAGACCCAGTACTTC.

This clonotype was detected ten times or more. V and J are TRBV19 and TRBJ2-4; D is ambiguous. The CDR3 runs to 13 residues. Germline lookup yields CDR1 LNHDA and CDR2 SQIVND (reference sequence). V was cut by 6 bases and J by 8 bases, with 14 bases left in between. CDR3 residues: CASSPRPLDIQYF. CDR3 sequence (DNA): TGTGCCAGTAGCCCCAGGCCGTTAGACATTCAGTACTTC.

This clonotype was picked up a small number of times. The chain combines TRBV9 with TRBJ2-1; D is unclear. The CDR3 totals 15 residues. Germline V CDR1 and CDR2: SGDLS, YYNGEE. V lost 0 bases to trimming and J lost 7 bases, with 14 bases between them. The DNA of the CDR3 is TGTGCCAGCAGCGTAGAACCCCACGGGCCTAATGAGCAGTTCTTC. It yields the protein CASSVEPHGPNEQFF.

This clonotype was recorded at least ten times. The chain carries TRBV11-2 and TRBJ2-7; D possibly corresponds to TRBD2 (6 bases). Between the trimmed V and J ends, which lost 4 bases and 0 bases, there was a span of 10 bases. Germline loops: CDR1 SGHAT, CDR2 FQNNGV. CDR3 size: 14 residues. CDR3 region: CASSWRGGSYEQYF. The CDR3 DNA reads as TGTGCCAGCAGCTGGCGGGGAGGCTCCTACGAGCAGTACTTC. Complete variable domain (other parts from reference TRBV11-2 and TRBJ2-7): EAGVAQSPRYKIIEKRQSVAFWCNPISGHATLYWYQQILGQGPKLLIQFQNNGVVDDSQLPKDRFSAERLKGVDSTLKIQPAKLEDSAVYLCASSWRGGSYEQYFGPGTRLTVT.